Listed below are T cell receptor beta chains from one sample, sequenced in a study of T cell responses to AZD1222 COVID-19 vaccine. Sequencing was performed with immunoSEQ multiplex PCR; in TCRdb, only in-frame clones are kept and a portion is missing. The sample lists approximately 200,000 clones, roughly 93% occurring once. The sequencing here drew on peripheral blood, taken on day 0 of AZD1222 vaccination. The receptors derive from an adult in good health. Each CDR3 is given with its conserved first and last residue. Only part of the rows carry a size: once, few, many, or a class if the clone is expanded.

V	size	length	CDR3
TRBV11-2	-	16	CASSRYSQDMNTEAFF
TRBV9	-	13	CASSVGQGLGYTF
TRBV6-5	once	14	CASRVFATNEKLFF
TRBV4-2	-	13	CASSPERADTQYF
TRBV7-2	-	15	CASSFTDTSNQPQHF
TRBV5-1	-	16	CASSLPGLSGADTQYF
TRBV5-4	-	16	CASSLYGNSGANVLTF
TRBV24-1	-	14	CATSEAGSNYGYTF
TRBV11-1	-	12	CASSWGEDTQYF
TRBV3-1/TRBV3-2	few	15	CASSQELAGMETQYF
TRBV5-1	-	14	CASTSASSYNEQFF
TRBV9	-	16	CASSVSPRVAGNTIYF
TRBV27	-	15	CASRYVRASNSPLHF
TRBV12-5	-	12	CASGQGIYEQYF
TRBV9	-	15	CASSVEGTSITEQFF
TRBV5-1	few	13	CASSLTPNTEAFF
TRBV7-9	-	14	CAGQLFSGTDTQYF
TRBV6-5	-	14	CASSSVGSNQPQHF
TRBV27	-	15	CASRGLQGVDYGYTF
TRBV5-4	once	12	CASSLDNSPLHF
TRBV7-2	-	16	CASSLVRGRALNEQFF
TRBV4-3	-	13	CASSQRLDYEQYF
TRBV12-5	-	15	CASGLRGARNSEAFF
TRBV28	-	14	CASSLAPATYEQYF
TRBV24-1	few	13	CATKADRGHEQYF
TRBV28	-	12	CATSGGDYGYTF
TRBV5-5	-	15	CASSSLGARNQPQHF
TRBV4-2	-	20	CASSQEPTTGTAGMNTEAFF
TRBV27	-	14	CASSPRGSGNTIYF
TRBV28	-	14	CASSYPGQSYEQYF
TRBV9	-	14	CASSVLGSTDTQYF
TRBV2	-	16	CASTQIRASGAGELFF
TRBV12-2	-	19	CASRPNPGDSRSSYNEQFF
TRBV7-3	-	13	CASGGVAYNEQFF
TRBV12-3/TRBV12-4	-	12	CASSFGQAEGFF
TRBV4-3	once	13	CASSHRTDGEQYF
TRBV7-3	-	16	CASSLTSGSNFNEQFF
TRBV7-9	-	16	CASSPGGLSGRNEQFF
TRBV28	-	14	CASRPSGRDYEQYF
TRBV27	-	14	CASRSRVREDTQYF
TRBV19	-	14	CASSIARGQETQYF
TRBV10-1	-	14	CASSESGRYNEQFF
TRBV28	-	16	CASSFRVGALGTEAFF
TRBV5-1	-	13	CASSLPGDYGYTF
TRBV28	-	17	CASSFGLLQGSRETQYF
TRBV27	-	14	CASGPGLAGYEQYF
TRBV18	-	15	CASSPNRVAGYGYTF
TRBV24-1	-	14	CATSENRDTGEQYF
TRBV5-6	few	14	CASSLGQGNYGYTF
TRBV9	-	18	CASSVAPSGGLGQETQYF
TRBV19	once	14	CASSLGQGFNEQFF
TRBV6-2/TRBV6-3	-	15	CASSFGGLDAYEQYF
TRBV28	-	16	CASRTGIPSVSYEQYF
TRBV27	-	13	CASSQRPDNEQFF
TRBV5-1	-	16	CASSKQTGEYVNEQFF